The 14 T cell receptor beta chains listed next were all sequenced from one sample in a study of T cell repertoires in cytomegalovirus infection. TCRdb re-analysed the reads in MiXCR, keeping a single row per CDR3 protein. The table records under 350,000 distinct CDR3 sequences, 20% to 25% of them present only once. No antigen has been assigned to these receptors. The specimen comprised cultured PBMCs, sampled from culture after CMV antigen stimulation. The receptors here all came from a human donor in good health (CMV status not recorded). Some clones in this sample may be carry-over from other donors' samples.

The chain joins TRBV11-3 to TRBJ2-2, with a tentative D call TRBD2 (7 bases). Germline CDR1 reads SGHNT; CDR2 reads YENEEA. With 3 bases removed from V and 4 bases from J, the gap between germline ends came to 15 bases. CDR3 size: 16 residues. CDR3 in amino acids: CASSFRGGSGTGELFF. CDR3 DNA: TGTGCCAGCAGCTTCAGGGGAGGGAGTGGCACCGGGGAGCTGTTTTTT.

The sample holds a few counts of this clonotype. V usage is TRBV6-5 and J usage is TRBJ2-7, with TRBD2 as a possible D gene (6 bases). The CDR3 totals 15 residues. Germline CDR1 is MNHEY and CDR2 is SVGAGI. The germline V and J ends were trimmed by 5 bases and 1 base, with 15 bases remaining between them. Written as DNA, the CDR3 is TGTGCCAGCAGTCTTATTAGCGGTAGGTCCTACGAGCAGTACTTC. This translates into CASSLISGRSYEQYF.

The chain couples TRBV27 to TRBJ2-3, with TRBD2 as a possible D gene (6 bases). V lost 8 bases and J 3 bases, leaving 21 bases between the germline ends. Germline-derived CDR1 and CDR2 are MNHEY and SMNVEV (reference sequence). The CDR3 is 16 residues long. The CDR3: CASRTRGGPVTDTQYF. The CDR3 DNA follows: TGTGCCAGCCGGACGAGAGGAGGGCCAGTAACAGATACGCAGTATTTT.

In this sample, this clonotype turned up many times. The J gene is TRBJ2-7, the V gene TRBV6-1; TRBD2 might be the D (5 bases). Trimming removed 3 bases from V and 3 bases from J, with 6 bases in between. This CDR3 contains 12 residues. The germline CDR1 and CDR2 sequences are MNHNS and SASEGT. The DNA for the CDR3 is TGTGCCAGCAGTGACAGCGGCTACGAGCAGTACGTC. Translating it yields CASSDSGYEQYV.

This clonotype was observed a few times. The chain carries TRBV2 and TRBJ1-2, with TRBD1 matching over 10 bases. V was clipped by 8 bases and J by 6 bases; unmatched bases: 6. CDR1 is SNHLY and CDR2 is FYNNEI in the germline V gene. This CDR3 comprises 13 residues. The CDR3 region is CASGPGQGNGYTF. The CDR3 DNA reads TGTGCCAGCGGCCCGGGACAGGGGAATGGCTACACCTTC.

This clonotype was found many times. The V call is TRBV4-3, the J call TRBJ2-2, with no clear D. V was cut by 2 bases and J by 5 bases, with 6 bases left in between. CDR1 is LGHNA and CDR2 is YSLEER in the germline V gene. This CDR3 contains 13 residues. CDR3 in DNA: TGCGCCAGCAGCCAACTGGTTACCGGGGAGCTGTTTTTT. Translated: CASSQLVTGELFF.

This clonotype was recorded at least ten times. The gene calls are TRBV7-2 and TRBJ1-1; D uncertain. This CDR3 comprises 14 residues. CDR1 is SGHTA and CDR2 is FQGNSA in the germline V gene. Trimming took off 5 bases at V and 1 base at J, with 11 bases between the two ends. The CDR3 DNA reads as TGTGCCAGCAGCCCAGCGAACGGGAACACTGAAGCTTTCTTT. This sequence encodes CASSPANGNTEAFF.

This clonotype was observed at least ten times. The CDR3 bases are TGTGCCAGCAGTTTAGGGAAAAGCTCCTACAATGAGCAGTTCTTC. The encoded protein is CASSLGKSSYNEQFF. V is TRBV12-3 or TRBV12-4 and J is TRBJ2-1; D uncertain. Trimming left V 1 base short and J 0 bases short, with 7 bases between. This CDR3 is built from 15 residues.

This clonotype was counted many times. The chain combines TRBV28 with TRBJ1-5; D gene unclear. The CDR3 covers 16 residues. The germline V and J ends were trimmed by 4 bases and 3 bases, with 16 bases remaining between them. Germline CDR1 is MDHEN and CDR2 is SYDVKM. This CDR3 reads CASSSPRRGINQPQHF. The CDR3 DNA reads TGTGCCAGCAGTTCCCCAAGGAGAGGGATCAATCAGCCCCAGCATTTT.

This chain's CDR3 is CASTITRYSNQPQHF. CDR3 DNA: TGTGCCAGCACAATAACCCGTTATAGCAATCAGCCCCAGCATTTT. V and J are TRBV28 and TRBJ1-5; D gene ambiguous. This CDR3 has 15 residues. V dropped 7 bases and J dropped 0 bases, with 13 bases sitting between them. Germline values: CDR1 MDHEN, CDR2 SYDVKM. Based on the CDR3 plus reference TRBV28 and TRBJ1-5, the full variable domain is DVKVTQSSRYLVKRTGEKVFLECVQDMDHENMFWYRQDPGLGLRLIYFSYDVKMKEKGDIPEGYSVSREKKERFSLILESASTNQTSMYLCASTITRYSNQPQHFGDGTRLSIL.

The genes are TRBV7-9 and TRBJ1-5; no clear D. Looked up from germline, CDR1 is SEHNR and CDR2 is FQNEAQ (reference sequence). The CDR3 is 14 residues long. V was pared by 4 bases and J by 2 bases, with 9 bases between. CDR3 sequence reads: CASSSPPGNQPQHF. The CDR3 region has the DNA TGTGCCAGCAGCTCCCCTCCTGGCAATCAGCCCCAGCATTTT. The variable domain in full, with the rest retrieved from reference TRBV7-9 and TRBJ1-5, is DTGVSQNPRHKITKRGQNVTFRCDPISEHNRLYWYRQTLGQGPEFLTYFQNEAQLEKSRLLSDRFSAERPKGSFSTLEIQRTEQGDSAMYLCASSSPPGNQPQHFGDGTRLSIL.

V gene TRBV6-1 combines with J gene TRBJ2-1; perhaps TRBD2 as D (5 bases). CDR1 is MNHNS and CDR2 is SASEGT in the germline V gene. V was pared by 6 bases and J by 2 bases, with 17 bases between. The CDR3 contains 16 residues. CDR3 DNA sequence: TGTGCCAGCAGAACCGGAGCTGGGAGTACCTACAATGAGCAGTTCTTC. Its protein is CASRTGAGSTYNEQFF.

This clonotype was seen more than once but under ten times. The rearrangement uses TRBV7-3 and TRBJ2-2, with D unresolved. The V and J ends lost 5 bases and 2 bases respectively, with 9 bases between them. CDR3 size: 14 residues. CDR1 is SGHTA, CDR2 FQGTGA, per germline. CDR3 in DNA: TGTGCCAGCAGCCCAGTTCTAAACACCGGGGAGCTGTTTTTT. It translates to CASSPVLNTGELFF.

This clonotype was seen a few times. The CDR3 nucleotides read TGTGCCAGTAGTATGAATCCGGGGAACACTGAAGCTTTCTTT. Amino acid sequence: CASSMNPGNTEAFF. The chain uses TRBV19 and TRBJ1-1, with unresolved D. V shed 3 bases and J shed 1 base, with 9 bases lying between them. The germline gives CDR1 LNHDA, CDR2 SQIVND (reference sequence). The CDR3 loop spans 14 amino acids. Full variable domain (remainder filled in from reference TRBV19 and TRBJ1-1): DGGITQSPKYLFRKEGQNVTLSCEQNLNHDAMYWYRQDPGQGLRLIYYSQIVNDFQKGDIAEGYSVSREKKESFPLTVTSAQKNPTAFYLCASSMNPGNTEAFFGQGTRLTVV.